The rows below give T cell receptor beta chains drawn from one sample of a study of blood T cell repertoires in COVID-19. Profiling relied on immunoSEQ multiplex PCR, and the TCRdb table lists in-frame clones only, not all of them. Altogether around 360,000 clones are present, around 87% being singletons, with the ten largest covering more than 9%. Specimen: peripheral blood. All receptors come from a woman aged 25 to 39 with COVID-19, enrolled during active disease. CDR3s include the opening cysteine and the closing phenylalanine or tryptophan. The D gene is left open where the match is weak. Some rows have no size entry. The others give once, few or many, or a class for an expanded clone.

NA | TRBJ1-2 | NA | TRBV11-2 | CASSSVDRYYGYTF | TGTGCCAGCAGCTCGGTAGACAGGTACTATGGCTACACCTTC
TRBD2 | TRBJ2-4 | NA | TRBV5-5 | CASSLMLAGGPLAKNIQYF | TGTGCCAGCAGCTTGATGCTAGCGGGAGGGCCTCTAGCCAAAAACATTCAGTACTTC
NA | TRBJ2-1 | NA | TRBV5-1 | CASSLRQPRSSYNEQFF | TGCGCCAGCAGCTTGAGGCAGCCGAGGAGCTCCTACAATGAGCAGTTCTTC
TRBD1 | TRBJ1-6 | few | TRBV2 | CASSVDRFQGNSPLHF | TGTGCCAGCAGTGTGGACAGGTTCCAGGGAAATTCACCCCTCCACTTT
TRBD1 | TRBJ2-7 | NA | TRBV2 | CASSRTGSNYEQYF | TGTGCCAGCAGTAGGACAGGGTCAAACTACGAGCAGTACTTC
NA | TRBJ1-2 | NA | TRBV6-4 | CASSDTGGYGYTF | TGTGCCAGCAGCGATACGGGGGGCTATGGCTACACCTTC
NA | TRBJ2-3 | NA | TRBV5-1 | CASSLTGAGGDTQYF | TGCGCCAGCAGCTTGACGGGAGCTGGTGGAGATACGCAGTATTTT
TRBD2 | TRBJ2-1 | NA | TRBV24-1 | CATSDPVAGDHNEQFF | TGTGCCACCAGTGATCCTGTAGCGGGAGACCACAATGAGCAGTTCTTC
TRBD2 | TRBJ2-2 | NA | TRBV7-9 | CASLGLAGRDGTGELFF | TGTGCCTCCTTAGGACTAGCGGGAAGGGATGGCACCGGGGAGCTGTTTTTT
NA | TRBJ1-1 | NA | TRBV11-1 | CASSLSAGMNTEAFF | TGTGCCAGCAGCTTATCAGCGGGTATGAACACTGAAGCTTTCTTT
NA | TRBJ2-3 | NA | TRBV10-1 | CASSDSKSGGDTQYF | TGCGCCAGCAGTGATTCAAAGAGTGGAGGCGATACGCAGTATTTT
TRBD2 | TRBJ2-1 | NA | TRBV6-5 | CASRPAGVRNEQFF | TGTGCCAGCAGACCAGCGGGAGTACGGAATGAGCAGTTCTTC
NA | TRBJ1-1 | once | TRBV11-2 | CASSLRPRRAMNTEAFF | TGTGCCAGCAGCTTACGCCCTAGGCGCGCCATGAACACTGAAGCTTTCTTT
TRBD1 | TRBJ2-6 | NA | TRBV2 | CASSEEGQGFAGANVLTF | TGTGCCAGCAGTGAAGAGGGACAGGGATTCGCTGGGGCCAACGTCCTGACTTTC
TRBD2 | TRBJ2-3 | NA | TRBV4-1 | CASSQEGLAGVSNTQYF | TGCGCCAGCAGCCAAGAGGGGCTAGCGGGAGTGAGTAATACGCAGTATTTT
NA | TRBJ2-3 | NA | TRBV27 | CASSPIPSTDTQYF | TGTGCCAGCAGTCCTATCCCTAGCACAGATACGCAGTATTTT
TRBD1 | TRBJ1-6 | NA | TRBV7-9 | CASSSGQGGYNSPLHF | TGTGCCAGCAGCTCTGGACAGGGAGGCTATAATTCACCCCTCCACTTT
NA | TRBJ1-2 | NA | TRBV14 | CASSPPSGSNYGYTF | TGTGCCAGCAGCCCACCGTCGGGATCTAACTATGGCTACACCTTC
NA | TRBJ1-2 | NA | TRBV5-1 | CASSLGGDYGYTF | TGCGCCAGCAGCTTGGGGGGCGACTATGGCTACACCTTC
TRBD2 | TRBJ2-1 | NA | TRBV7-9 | CASSPGRGQFF | TGTGCCAGCAGCCCTGGGAGGGGGCAGTTCTTC
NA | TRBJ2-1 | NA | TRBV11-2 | CASSLDRLEYNEQFF | TGTGCCAGCAGCTTAGACAGGTTAGAGTATAATGAGCAGTTCTTC
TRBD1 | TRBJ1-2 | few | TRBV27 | CASSWRTGGYGYTF | TGTGCCAGCAGTTGGAGGACAGGGGGCTATGGCTACACCTTC
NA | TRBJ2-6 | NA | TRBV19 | CASSNQKRSGANVLTF | TGTGCCAGTAGTAACCAGAAACGATCTGGGGCCAACGTCCTGACTTTC
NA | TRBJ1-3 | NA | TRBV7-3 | CASSSQGHEGNTIYF | TGTGCCAGCAGCTCACAGGGTCACGAAGGAAACACCATATATTTT
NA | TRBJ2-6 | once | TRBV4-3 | CASSPKLFGANVLTF | TGCGCCAGCAGCCCCAAGCTTTTTGGGGCCAACGTCCTGACTTTC
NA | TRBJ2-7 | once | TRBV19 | CASTMGDTYEQYF | TGTGCCAGTACCATGGGGGACACCTACGAGCAGTACTTC
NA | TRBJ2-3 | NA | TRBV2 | CASSVGAGTDTQYF | TGTGCCAGCAGTGTTGGGGCCGGCACAGATACGCAGTATTTT
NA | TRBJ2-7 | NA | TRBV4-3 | CASSQDSSYEQYF | TGCGCCAGCAGCCAAGATAGCTCCTACGAGCAGTACTTC
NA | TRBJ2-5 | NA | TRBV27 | CASSFVNQETQYF | TGTGCCAGCAGTTTTGTTAACCAAGAGACCCAGTACTTC
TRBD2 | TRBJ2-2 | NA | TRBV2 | CASSDGLAGHTNTGELFF | TGTGCCAGCAGTGATGGACTAGCGGGACACACTAACACCGGGGAGCTGTTTTTT
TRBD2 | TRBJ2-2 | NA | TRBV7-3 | CASSTGTSGRYTGELFF | TGTGCCAGCAGCACCGGGACTAGCGGGAGGTACACCGGGGAGCTGTTTTTT
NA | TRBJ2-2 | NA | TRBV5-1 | CASSPERGKAGELFF | TGCGCCAGCAGCCCCGAAAGGGGAAAGGCCGGGGAGCTGTTTTTT